This T cell receptor (beta chain) appears in the sequencing data of a study of Graves' ophthalmopathy and Graves' hyperthyroidism. This clonotype was seen many times. RNA transcripts were the source from which TCR beta CDR3 regions were amplified. First-round RT-PCR employed HTBI primers, with a second-round multiplex PCR after it. TCRdb analysed the multiplex PCR reads with MiXCR anew, one entry per CDR3 protein. The sample carries about 700,000 distinct CDR3 sequences, around 40% recorded once. The CDR3 covers 13 residues. The V gene's germline CDR1 is SQVTM and CDR2 ANQGSEA. The V gene lost 2 bases and the J gene lost 3 bases, with 11 bases spanning the gap.

The V call is TRBV29-1, the J call TRBJ2-7; a weak D match, TRBD2 (6 bases). The sequence derives from an adult man with Graves' ophthalmopathy. The sample comprised peripheral blood. The DNA for the CDR3 is TGCAGCGTTGAAACCGGAGGGGACTACGAGCAGTACTTC. It encodes CSVETGGDYEQYF.